This T cell receptor (beta chain) was identified during a study of beta chain features in type 1 diabetes. The isolated RNA, all of it, was reverse transcribed, so expressed TCRB transcripts were what got sequenced. Sequenced by immunoSEQ multiplex PCR; TCRdb stores in-frame clones only, minus some. The table includes roughly 300,000 clones, 13% to 15% detected once. The CDR3 has 20 residues. Germline CDR1 reads SGHDN; CDR2 reads FVKESK. V trimming: 0 bases; J trimming: 6 bases; junction bases outside the gene matches: 21. This clone was counted ten times or more. The sequenced material came from central memory CD4+ T cells from blood. The TCR sequence derives from a man aged 30 to 39 in good health. The chain links TRBV14 to TRBJ2-5; 8 positions agree with TRBD2. The DNA for the CDR3 is TGTGCCAGCAGCCAAGACCTTGTAGTAGCGGGGCCGGATTTAACGAAGACCCAGTACTTC. Its protein is CASSQDLVVAGPDLTKTQYF.